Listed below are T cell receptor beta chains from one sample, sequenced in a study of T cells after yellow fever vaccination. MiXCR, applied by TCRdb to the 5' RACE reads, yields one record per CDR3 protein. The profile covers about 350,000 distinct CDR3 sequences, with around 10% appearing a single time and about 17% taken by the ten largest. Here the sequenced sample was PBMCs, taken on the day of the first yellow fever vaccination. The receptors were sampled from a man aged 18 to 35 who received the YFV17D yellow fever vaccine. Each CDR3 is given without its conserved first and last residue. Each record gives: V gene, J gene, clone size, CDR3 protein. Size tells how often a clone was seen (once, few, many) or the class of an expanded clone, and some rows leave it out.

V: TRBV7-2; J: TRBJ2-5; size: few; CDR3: ASSFVEQETQY
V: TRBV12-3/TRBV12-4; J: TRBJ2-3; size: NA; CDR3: TSSLDTSERWADTQY
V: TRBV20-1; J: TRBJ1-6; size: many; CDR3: SASHNSPLH
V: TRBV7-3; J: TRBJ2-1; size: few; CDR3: ASSLAGGKGHEQF
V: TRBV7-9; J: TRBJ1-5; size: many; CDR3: ASSPGGTSNQPQH
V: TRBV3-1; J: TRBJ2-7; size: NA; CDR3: ASSQGSRGLREQY
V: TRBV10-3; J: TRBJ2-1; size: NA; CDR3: ASHSLRDRAYNEQF
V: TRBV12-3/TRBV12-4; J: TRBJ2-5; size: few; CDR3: ASSQGTQETQY
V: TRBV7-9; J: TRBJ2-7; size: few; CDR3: ASSLGFGEQY
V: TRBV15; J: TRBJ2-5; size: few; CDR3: ATGWDVDQETQY
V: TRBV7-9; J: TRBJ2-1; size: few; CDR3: ANRGPKGRGYNEQF
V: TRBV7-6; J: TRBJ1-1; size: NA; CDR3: ASSGPPNTEAF
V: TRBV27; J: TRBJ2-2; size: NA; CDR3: ASWTSGRPGELF